A single sample gave rise to the 11 T cell receptor beta chains below, sequenced in a study of shared clonotypes between healthy human individuals. The assay was immunoSEQ multiplex PCR, and TCRdb's table has in-frame clones only and misses some. The sample lists a few million clones, 93% occurring once. Source material: naive CD4+ T cells from PBMCs. Stated subset: CD45RA+ positively selected. These receptors all come from a man aged 18 to 30 in good health. Some clones in this sample may be carry-over from other donors' samples.

The chain joins TRBV28 to TRBJ1-2, with D possibly being TRBD1 (6 bases). The germline V gene encodes CDR1 MDHEN and CDR2 SYDVKM. The CDR3 totals 14 residues. V lost 6 bases, J lost 4 bases, and 15 bases lay in between. The CDR3 coding sequence is TGTGCCAGCAGGAAAACAGGGCTTCCCTATGGCTACACCTTC. The encoded protein is CASRKTGLPYGYTF.

In DNA form, the CDR3 reads TGTGCCAGCAGCTTAAATCTGGTTGGCTACACCTTC. The encoded protein is CASSLNLVGYTF. The chain carries TRBV11-2 and TRBJ1-2, with unresolved D. The V end was cut by 2 bases, the J end by 7 bases, with 8 bases between. Germline CDR1 is SGHAT and CDR2 is FQNNGV. The length of the CDR3 is 12 residues.

The chain employs TRBV19 and TRBJ1-1, with D perhaps TRBD1 (5 bases). The CDR3 totals 16 residues. Trimming took 7 bases from V and 4 from J, leaving 22 bases between them. In germline, CDR1 is LNHDA, CDR2 SQIVND (reference sequence). The CDR3 DNA follows: TGTGCCAGTATCTCTCCGGGACGGACGCTCAGCACTGAAGCTTTCTTT. Translation gives CASISPGRTLSTEAFF. The full variable domain, rest sourced from reference TRBV19 and TRBJ1-1, is DGGITQSPKYLFRKEGQNVTLSCEQNLNHDAMYWYRQDPGQGLRLIYYSQIVNDFQKGDIAEGYSVSREKKESFPLTVTSAQKNPTAFYLCASISPGRTLSTEAFFGQGTRLTVV.

The chain joins TRBV25-1 to TRBJ1-2, with D maybe TRBD1 (5 bases). The CDR3 has 15 residues. V lost 6 bases and J lost 7, with 21 bases in between. The germline V gene encodes CDR1 MGHDK and CDR2 SYGVNS. In nucleotides, the CDR3 is TGTGCCAGCAGCGAGCCCGGGACCGCGGGGTCTGGCTACACCTTC. Translating it yields CASSEPGTAGSGYTF.

V and J are TRBV28 and TRBJ1-2; 11 nucleotides align to TRBD1. The germline V gene has CDR1 MDHEN and CDR2 SYDVKM. Trimming took 2 bases from V and 7 from J; bases not matched to a gene: 6. This CDR3 is built from 15 residues. The CDR3 region has the DNA TGTGCCAGCAGTTTACCGGGACAGGGGGGTCGTGGCTACACCTTC. This sequence encodes CASSLPGQGGRGYTF.

This clone was recorded once. The chain carries TRBV19 and TRBJ1-4, with a tentative D call TRBD1 (6 bases). Germline loops: CDR1 LNHDA, CDR2 SQIVND (reference sequence). V was clipped by 4 bases and J by 8 bases, with 17 bases between them. The CDR3 is made up of 15 amino acids. For the CDR3, the DNA is TGTGCCAGTAGTAAGGGGTCCAGGGGAGACGAAAAACTGTTTTTT. This encodes CASSKGSRGDEKLFF.

The chain recombines TRBV7-6 with TRBJ1-5; D is unresolved. Germline values: CDR1 SGHVS, CDR2 FNYEAQ. The CDR3 spans 14 residues. V lost 5 bases and J lost 6, with 14 bases in between. The CDR3 region is CASSPYEGSQPQHF. The CDR3 coding sequence is TGTGCCAGCAGCCCCTACGAAGGGAGTCAGCCCCAGCATTTT.

The chain joins TRBV11-2 to TRBJ2-1, with a weak D call TRBD2 (5 bases). V was cut by 4 bases and J by 12 bases, with 16 bases left in between. Germline V gene sequence: CDR1 SGHAT, CDR2 FQNNGV. This CDR3 comprises 13 residues. The CDR3 loop reads CASSYPGRHGQFF. The CDR3 coding sequence is TGTGCCAGCAGCTACCCTGGGAGACATGGGCAGTTCTTC.

This rearrangement joins TRBV5-4 to TRBJ2-1, with 9 positions matching TRBD2. There are 17 residues in the CDR3. Unmatched junction bases numbered 12, after V lost 0 bases and J lost 8 bases. Germline V gene lookup returns CDR1 SGHNT and CDR2 YYREEE (reference sequence). In DNA, the CDR3 is TGTGCCAGCAGCTTGGGAGATAGGGGACTAGCTTGGCATGAGCAGTTCTTC. It encodes CASSLGDRGLAWHEQFF.

The chain links TRBV5-1 to TRBJ2-1, with TRBD2 identical over 7 bases. Germline V gene lookup returns CDR1 SGHRS and CDR2 YFSETQ. This CDR3 has 16 amino acids. V was pared by 4 bases and J by 0 bases, with 7 bases of the junction left unmatched. The chain's CDR3 is CASSPGGPLSYNEQFF. The DNA for the CDR3 is TGCGCCAGCAGCCCGGGAGGCCCACTCTCCTACAATGAGCAGTTCTTC.

The chain recombines TRBV30 with TRBJ2-3, with 10 bases aligning to TRBD2. The ends lost 5 bases at V and 2 bases at J; junction bases unmatched: 13. Germline loops: CDR1 GTSNPN, CDR2 SVGIG (reference sequence). The CDR3 consists of 17 residues. CDR3 in amino acids: CAWGPGVSGRITDTQYF. The CDR3 DNA follows: TGTGCCTGGGGGCCCGGTGTTAGCGGGAGGATCACAGATACGCAGTATTTT.